Below, 14 T cell receptor beta chains from the same sample are listed, as sequenced in a study of radiotherapy plus CTLA-4 blockade in lung cancer. Clones were sequenced by immunoSEQ multiplex PCR, and TCRdb holds only the in-frame ones, with some missing. The table has about 49,000 clones, less than 85% seen once; the top ten hold roughly 10%. The material was peripheral blood, obtained from a patient treated with radiotherapy plus ipilimumab. These receptors were collected from a human donor with non-small cell lung cancer who had stable disease on radiotherapy plus ipilimumab.

This chain links TRBV7-2 with TRBJ2-3, with TRBD1 matching 7 bases. The germline CDR1 and CDR2 sequences are SGHTA and FQGNSA. The CDR3 contains 12 residues. The ends lost 5 bases at V and 7 bases at J; junction bases unmatched: 3. The CDR3 loop reads CASSNRGYTQYF. The CDR3 DNA reads as TGTGCCAGCAGCAACAGGGGTTATACGCAGTATTTT.

This clone appeared once. V gene TRBV5-1 combines with J gene TRBJ2-3; the match to TRBD2 covers 13 bases. Germline loops: CDR1 SGHRS, CDR2 YFSETQ. The CDR3 is 18 amino acids. Trimming at V came to 0 bases and at J to 8 bases, leaving 12 bases not matched to a gene. CDR3 nucleotides: TGCGCCAGCAGCTTGGAACTAGCGGGGGGGCCTGTCCCAGGTACGCAGTATTTT. Protein product: CASSLELAGGPVPGTQYF.

This chain links TRBV5-1 with TRBJ2-4; possible D gene TRBD2, 6 bases. Germline V gene lookup returns CDR1 SGHRS and CDR2 YFSETQ. The CDR3 covers 15 residues. Between the trimmed V and J ends, which lost 0 bases and 3 bases, there was a span of 10 bases. As DNA, the CDR3 is TGCGCCAGCAGCTTGGTGCCGGAGGGCAAAAACATTCAGTACTTC. Protein sequence: CASSLVPEGKNIQYF.

The rearrangement joins TRBV6-1 to TRBJ1-6; D remains unclear. Germline V gene lookup returns CDR1 MNHNS and CDR2 SASEGT. The CDR3 contains 14 residues. Trimming took off 7 bases at V and 6 bases at J, with 13 bases between the two ends. Written as DNA, the CDR3 is TGTGCCAGCACATCCGGGCAGTTTAATTCACCCCTCCACTTT. Encoded protein: CASTSGQFNSPLHF.

The rearrangement links TRBV7-7 to TRBJ2-7, with TRBD2 matching over 10 bases. This CDR3 comprises 15 residues. Germline V gene data show CDR1 as SSHAT and CDR2 as FNYEAQ (reference sequence). J was trimmed by 3 bases and V by 3 bases; bases with no gene match: 5. The CDR3 region is CASSLASGGDYEQYF. The CDR3 DNA reads as TGTGCCAGCAGCTTGGCTAGCGGGGGAGACTACGAGCAGTACTTC. The whole variable domain, filled in from reference TRBV7-7 and TRBJ2-7, reads GAGVSQSPRYKVTKRGQDVTLRCDPISSHATLYWYQQALGQGPEFLTYFNYEAQPDKSGLPSDRFSAERPEGSISTLTIQRTEQRDSAMYRCASSLASGGDYEQYFGPGTRLTVT.

The CDR3 bases are TGCGCCAGCAGCTTGGCTGCAGGAGTCATGCAAGAGACCCAGTACTTC. Its protein is CASSLAAGVMQETQYF. The genes are TRBV5-1 and TRBJ2-5; no reliable D call. V was trimmed by 0 bases and J by 2 bases, leaving 14 bases between them. This CDR3 is 16 amino acids long. In germline, CDR1 is SGHRS, CDR2 YFSETQ.

V and J are TRBV7-2 and TRBJ2-7; D is undetermined. This CDR3 contains 12 residues. The V end was cut by 5 bases, the J end by 0 bases, with 5 bases between. CDR1 SGHTA and CDR2 FQGNSA come from the germline V gene. The DNA of the CDR3 is TGTGCCAGCAGCCCGTACTCCTACGAGCAGTACTTC. Translation gives CASSPYSYEQYF.

This rearrangement joins TRBV15 to TRBJ1-3, with 9 bases that match TRBD1. The CDR3 extends over 18 amino acids. V gave up 4 bases and J gave up 1 base; unmatched junction bases: 11. Germline V gene sequence: CDR1 LNHNV, CDR2 YYDKDF (reference sequence). The CDR3 DNA follows: TGTGCCACCAGCATGCCCCCGGGACAGGGTCTATCTGGAAACACCATATATTTT. It codes for CATSMPPGQGLSGNTIYF.

The chain employs TRBV27 and TRBJ1-6, with TRBD1 matching 10 bases. From germline, CDR1 is MNHEY and CDR2 SMNVEV (reference sequence). The V segment lost 4 bases and the J segment 7 bases; nucleotides outside the gene matches: 16. This CDR3 has 19 residues. The CDR3: CASSYTRDRGSIWNSPLHF. The CDR3 nucleotides are TGTGCCAGCAGTTATACCCGGGACAGGGGCAGTATATGGAATTCACCCCTCCACTTT.

The rearrangement links TRBV29-1 to TRBJ1-2; D call uncertain. This CDR3 region has 12 residues. Germline V gene data show CDR1 as SQVTM and CDR2 as ANQGSEA. Deletions cut 3 bases from V and 5 bases from J, with 10 bases between. CDR3 amino acids: CSVEAQGYGYTF. CDR3 nucleotides: TGCAGCGTTGAGGCACAAGGATATGGCTACACCTTC.

The chain has TRBV6-1 and TRBJ1-3; possible D gene TRBD1, 6 bases. This CDR3 comprises 15 residues. Trimming stripped 7 bases from V and 0 bases from J, with 13 bases between. Germline V gives CDR1 MNHNS, CDR2 SASEGT. The CDR3 DNA sequence: TGTGCCAGCATCCGGGGGGCCGACTCTGGAAACACCATATATTTT. This translates into CASIRGADSGNTIYF.

As for this clone: Mismatch with germline at one junction end may stem from a read error. The chain employs TRBV5-1 and TRBJ1-5; D might be TRBD1 (6 bases). Germline lookup yields CDR1 SGHRS and CDR2 YFSETQ. This CDR3 comprises 20 residues. DNA of the CDR3: TGCCCCAGCAGCCATATCCTGGGGGAGGGAGAGGGGGAAAGCAATCAGCCCCAGCATTTT. As protein: CPSSHILGEGEGESNQPQHF.

The V call is TRBV5-1, the J call TRBJ2-6; TRBD2 aligns across 10 bases. Germline values: CDR1 SGHRS, CDR2 YFSETQ. The CDR3 spans 20 residues. The trim removed 0 bases at V and 0 bases at J, leaving 9 bases unmatched. This CDR3 is CASSLAWLAGVSSGANVLTF. As DNA, the CDR3 is TGCGCCAGCAGCTTGGCTTGGCTAGCGGGGGTTTCCTCTGGGGCCAACGTCCTGACTTTC.

The CDR3 DNA reads TGTGCCAGCAGTGAAGTTGGGGATGGCTACACCTTC. It yields the protein CASSEVGDGYTF. The chain links TRBV6-1 to TRBJ1-2, with D hard to call. The CDR3 has 12 residues. Germline assignment: CDR1 MNHNS and CDR2 SASEGT. V was cut by 1 base and J by 6 bases, with 6 bases left in between.